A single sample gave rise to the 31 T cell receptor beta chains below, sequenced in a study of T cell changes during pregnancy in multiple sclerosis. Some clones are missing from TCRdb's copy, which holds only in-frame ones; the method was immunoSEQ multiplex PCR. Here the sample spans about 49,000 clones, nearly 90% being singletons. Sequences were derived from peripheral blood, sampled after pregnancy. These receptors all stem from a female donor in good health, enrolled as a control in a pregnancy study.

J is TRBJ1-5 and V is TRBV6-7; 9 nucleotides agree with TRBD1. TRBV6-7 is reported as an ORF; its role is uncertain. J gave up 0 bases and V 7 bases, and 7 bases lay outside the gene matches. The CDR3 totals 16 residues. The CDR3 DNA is TGTGCCAGCATGCGGGACAGGGAATATAGCAATCAGCCCCAGCATTTT. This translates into CASMRDREYSNQPQHF.

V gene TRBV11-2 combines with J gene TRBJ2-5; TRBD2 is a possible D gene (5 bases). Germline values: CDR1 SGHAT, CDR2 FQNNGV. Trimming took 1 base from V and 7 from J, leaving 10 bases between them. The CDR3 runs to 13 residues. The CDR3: CASSLGPGRTQYF. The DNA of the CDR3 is TGTGCCAGCAGCTTAGGACCGGGGAGGACCCAGTACTTC.

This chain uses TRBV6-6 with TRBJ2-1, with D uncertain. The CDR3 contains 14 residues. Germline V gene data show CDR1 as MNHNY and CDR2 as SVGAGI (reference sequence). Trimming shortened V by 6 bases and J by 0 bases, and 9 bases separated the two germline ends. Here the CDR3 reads CASRYDTSYNEQFF. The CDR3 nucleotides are TGTGCCAGCAGATATGACACCTCCTACAATGAGCAGTTCTTC.

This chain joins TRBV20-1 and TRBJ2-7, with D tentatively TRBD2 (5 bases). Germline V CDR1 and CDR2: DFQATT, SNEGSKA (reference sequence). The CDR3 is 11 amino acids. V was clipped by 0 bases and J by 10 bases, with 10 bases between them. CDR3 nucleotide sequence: TGCAGTGCTAGAGATCTTGAGGGCCAGTACTTC. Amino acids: CSARDLEGQYF.

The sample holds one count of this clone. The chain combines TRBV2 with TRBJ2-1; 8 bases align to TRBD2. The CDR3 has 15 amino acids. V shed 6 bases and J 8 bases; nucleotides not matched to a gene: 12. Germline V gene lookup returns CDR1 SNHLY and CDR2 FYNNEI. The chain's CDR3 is CASSWGLGPLDEQFF. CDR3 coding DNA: TGTGCCAGCAGCTGGGGACTAGGTCCATTGGATGAGCAGTTCTTC.

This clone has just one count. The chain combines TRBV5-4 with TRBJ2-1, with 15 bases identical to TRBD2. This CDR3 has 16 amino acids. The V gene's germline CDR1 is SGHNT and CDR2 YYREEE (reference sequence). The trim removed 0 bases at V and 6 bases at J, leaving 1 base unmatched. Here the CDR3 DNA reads TGTGCCAGCAGCTTGGGGGGACTAGCGGGGGGCAATGAGCAGTTCTTC. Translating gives CASSLGGLAGGNEQFF.

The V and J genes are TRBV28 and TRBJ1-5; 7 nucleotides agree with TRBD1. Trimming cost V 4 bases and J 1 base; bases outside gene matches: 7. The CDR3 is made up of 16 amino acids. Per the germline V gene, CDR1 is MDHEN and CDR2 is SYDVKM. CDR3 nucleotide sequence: TGTGCCAGCAGTTGGCCCCACAGGGGAAGCAATCAGCCCCAGCATTTT. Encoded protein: CASSWPHRGSNQPQHF.

CDR3 amino acids: CASSEMGGTEAFF. The CDR3 DNA is TGTGCCAGCAGTGAAATGGGGGGCACTGAAGCTTTCTTT. This chain joins TRBV2 and TRBJ1-1; D is possibly TRBD1 (5 bases). The CDR3 extends over 13 amino acids. Per the germline V gene, CDR1 is SNHLY and CDR2 is FYNNEI. Trimming stripped 2 bases from V and 4 bases from J, with 8 bases between.

The DNA of the CDR3 is TGTGCCAGCAGCATCGGACAGGGGGCAAATTCACCCCTCCACTTT. It is translated as CASSIGQGANSPLHF. This chain uses TRBV9 with TRBJ1-6, with 11 bases fitting TRBD1. The CDR3 extends over 15 amino acids. The trim removed 4 bases at V and 7 bases at J, leaving 4 bases unmatched. The germline V gene encodes CDR1 SGDLS and CDR2 YYNGEE.

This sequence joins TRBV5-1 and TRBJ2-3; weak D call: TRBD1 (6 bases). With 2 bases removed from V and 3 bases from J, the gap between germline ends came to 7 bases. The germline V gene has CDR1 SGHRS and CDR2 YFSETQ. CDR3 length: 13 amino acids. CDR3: CASSFQGTDTQYF. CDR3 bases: TGCGCCAGCAGCTTTCAGGGGACAGATACGCAGTATTTT.

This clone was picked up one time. CDR3 coding DNA: TGTGCCAGCAGCTCTGGACAAAACTATGGCTACACCTTC. Amino acids: CASSSGQNYGYTF. V usage is TRBV7-8 and J usage is TRBJ1-2, with D possibly matching TRBD1 (5 bases). The CDR3 covers 13 residues. V dropped 4 bases and J dropped 2 bases, with 8 bases sitting between them. Germline CDR1 and CDR2: SGHVS and FQNEAQ.

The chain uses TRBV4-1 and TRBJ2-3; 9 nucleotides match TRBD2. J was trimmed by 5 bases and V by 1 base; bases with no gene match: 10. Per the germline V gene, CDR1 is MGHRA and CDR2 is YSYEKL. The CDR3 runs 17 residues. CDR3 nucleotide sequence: TGCGCCAGCAGCCAAGGTCTCGCGGGGGGGCCCTTAGATACGCAGTATTTT. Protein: CASSQGLAGGPLDTQYF.

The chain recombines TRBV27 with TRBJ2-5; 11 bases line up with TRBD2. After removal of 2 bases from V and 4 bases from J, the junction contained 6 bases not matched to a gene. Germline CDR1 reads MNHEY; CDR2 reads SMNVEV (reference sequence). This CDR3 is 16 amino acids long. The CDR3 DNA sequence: TGTGCCAGCAGTTTAAGGCCTAGCGGGGGGAGAGAGACCCAGTACTTC. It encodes CASSLRPSGGRETQYF.

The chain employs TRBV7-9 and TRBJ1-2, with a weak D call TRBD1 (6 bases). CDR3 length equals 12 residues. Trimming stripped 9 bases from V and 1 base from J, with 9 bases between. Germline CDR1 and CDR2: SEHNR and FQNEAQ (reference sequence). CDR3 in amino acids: CASTRGNYGYTF. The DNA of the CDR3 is TGTGCCAGTACCAGGGGTAACTATGGCTACACCTTC.

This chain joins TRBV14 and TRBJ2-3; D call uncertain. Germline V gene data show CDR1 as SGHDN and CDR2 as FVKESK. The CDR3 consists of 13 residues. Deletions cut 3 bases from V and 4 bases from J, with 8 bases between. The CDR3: CASSHYLSDTQYF. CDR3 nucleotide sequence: TGTGCCAGCAGCCACTACCTGTCAGATACGCAGTATTTT.

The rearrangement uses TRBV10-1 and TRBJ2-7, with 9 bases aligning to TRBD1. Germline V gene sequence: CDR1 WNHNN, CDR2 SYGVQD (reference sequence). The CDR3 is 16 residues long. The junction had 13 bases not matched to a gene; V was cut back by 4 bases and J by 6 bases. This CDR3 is CASSGTNRGPGGEQYF. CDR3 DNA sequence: TGCGCCAGCAGTGGAACGAACAGGGGGCCTGGGGGCGAGCAGTACTTC.

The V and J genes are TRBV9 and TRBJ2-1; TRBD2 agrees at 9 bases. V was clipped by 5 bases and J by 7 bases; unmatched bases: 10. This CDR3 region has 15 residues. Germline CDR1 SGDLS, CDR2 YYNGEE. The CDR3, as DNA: TGTGCCAGCAGGTCGCGGGTAGCGGGAGCAAATGAGCAGTTCTTC. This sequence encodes CASRSRVAGANEQFF.

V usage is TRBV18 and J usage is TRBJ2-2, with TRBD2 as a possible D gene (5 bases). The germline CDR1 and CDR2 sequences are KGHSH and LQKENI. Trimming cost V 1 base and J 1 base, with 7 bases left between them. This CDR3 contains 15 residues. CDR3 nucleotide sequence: TGTGCCAGCTCACCACTTCGGGAGAACACCGGGGAGCTGTTTTTT. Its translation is CASSPLRENTGELFF. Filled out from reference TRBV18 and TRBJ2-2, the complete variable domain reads NAGVMQNPRHLVRRRGQEARLRCSPMKGHSHVYWYRQLPEEGLKFMVYLQKENIIDESGMPKERFSAEFPKEGPSILRIQQVVRGDSAAYFCASSPLRENTGELFFGEGSRLTVL.

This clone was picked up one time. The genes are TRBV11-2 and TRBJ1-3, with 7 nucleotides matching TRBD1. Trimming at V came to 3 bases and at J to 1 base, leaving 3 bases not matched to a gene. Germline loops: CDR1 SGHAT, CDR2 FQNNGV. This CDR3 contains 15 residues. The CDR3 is CASSFPTGSGNTIYF. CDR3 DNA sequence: TGTGCCAGCAGCTTCCCGACAGGGTCTGGAAACACCATATATTTT.

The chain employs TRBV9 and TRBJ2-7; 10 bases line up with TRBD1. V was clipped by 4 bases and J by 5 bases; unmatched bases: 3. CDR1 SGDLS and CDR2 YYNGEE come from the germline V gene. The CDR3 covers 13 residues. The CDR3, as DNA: TGTGCCAGCAGCTTTGGGACAGGGGACGAGCAGTACTTC. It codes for CASSFGTGDEQYF.

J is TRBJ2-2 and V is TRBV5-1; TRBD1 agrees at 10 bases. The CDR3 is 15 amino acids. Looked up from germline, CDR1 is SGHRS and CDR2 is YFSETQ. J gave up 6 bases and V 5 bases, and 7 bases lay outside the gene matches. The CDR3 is CASSRGTGVPGELFF. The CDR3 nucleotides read TGCGCCAGCAGTCGCGGGACAGGGGTTCCCGGGGAGCTGTTTTTT.

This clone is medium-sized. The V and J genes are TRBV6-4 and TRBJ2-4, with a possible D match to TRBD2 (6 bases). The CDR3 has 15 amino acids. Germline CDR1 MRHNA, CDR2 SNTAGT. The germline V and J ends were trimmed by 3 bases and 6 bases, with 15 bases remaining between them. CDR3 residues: CASSESIDGGNIQYF. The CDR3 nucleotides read TGTGCCAGCAGTGAATCTATAGACGGGGGAAACATTCAGTACTTC.

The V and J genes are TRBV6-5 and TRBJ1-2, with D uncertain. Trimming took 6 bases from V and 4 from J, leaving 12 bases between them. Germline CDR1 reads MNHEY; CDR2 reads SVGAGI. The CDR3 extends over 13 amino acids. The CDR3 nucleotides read TGTGCCAGCAGACCCGAGATCCTCTATGGCTACACCTTC. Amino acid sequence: CASRPEILYGYTF.

CDR3 DNA sequence: TGTGCCACCCAATCCCAGGGGGCGCCCACCGGGGAGCTGTTTTTT. Translating it yields CATQSQGAPTGELFF. The V call is TRBV6-5, the J call TRBJ2-2; 8 nucleotides agree with TRBD1. The CDR3 is made up of 15 amino acids. V was pared by 10 bases and J by 4 bases, with 11 bases of the junction left unmatched. Germline V gene lookup returns CDR1 MNHEY and CDR2 SVGAGI.

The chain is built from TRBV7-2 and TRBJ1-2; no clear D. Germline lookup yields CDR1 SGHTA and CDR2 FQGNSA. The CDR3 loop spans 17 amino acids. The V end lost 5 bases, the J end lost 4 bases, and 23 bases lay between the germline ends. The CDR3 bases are TGTGCCAGCAGCCCGCAACCGGGTTGGAATCCGGTCTATGGCTACACCTTC. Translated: CASSPQPGWNPVYGYTF.

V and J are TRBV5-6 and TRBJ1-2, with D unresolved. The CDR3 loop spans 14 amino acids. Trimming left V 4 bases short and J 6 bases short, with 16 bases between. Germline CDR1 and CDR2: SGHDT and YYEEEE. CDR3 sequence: CASSPAGGLDGYTF. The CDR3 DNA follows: TGTGCCAGCAGCCCGGCAGGCGGGCTGGATGGCTACACCTTC.

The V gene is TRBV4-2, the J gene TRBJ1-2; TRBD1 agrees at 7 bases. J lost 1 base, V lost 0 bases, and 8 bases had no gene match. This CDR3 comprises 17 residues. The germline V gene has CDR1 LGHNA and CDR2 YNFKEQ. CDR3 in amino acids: CASSQDNRGGFNYGYTF. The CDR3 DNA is TGTGCCAGCAGCCAAGATAACAGGGGAGGTTTTAACTATGGCTACACCTTC.

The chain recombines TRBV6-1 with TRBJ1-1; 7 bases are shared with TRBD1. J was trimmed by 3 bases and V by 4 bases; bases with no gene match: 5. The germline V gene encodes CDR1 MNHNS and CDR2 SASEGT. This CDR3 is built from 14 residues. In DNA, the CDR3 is TGTGCCAGCAGTGGGGACAGCGATTACACTGAAGCTTTCTTT. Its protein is CASSGDSDYTEAFF.

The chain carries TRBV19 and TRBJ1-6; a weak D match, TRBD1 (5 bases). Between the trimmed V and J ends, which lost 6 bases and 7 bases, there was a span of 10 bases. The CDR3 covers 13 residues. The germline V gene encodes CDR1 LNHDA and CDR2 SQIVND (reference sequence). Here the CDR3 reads CASSQQANSPLHF. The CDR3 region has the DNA TGTGCCAGTAGCCAACAGGCGAATTCACCCCTCCACTTT.

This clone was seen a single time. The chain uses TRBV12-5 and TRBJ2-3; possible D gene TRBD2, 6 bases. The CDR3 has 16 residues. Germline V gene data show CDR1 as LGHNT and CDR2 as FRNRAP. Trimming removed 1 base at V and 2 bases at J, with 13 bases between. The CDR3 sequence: CASGLGRDSFTDTQYF. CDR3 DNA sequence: TGTGCTAGTGGTTTGGGCCGGGACTCATTCACAGATACGCAGTATTTT.

CDR3 residues: CASQGVTGRNTEAFF. CDR3 bases: TGTGCCAGCCAGGGGGTGACGGGGCGGAACACTGAAGCTTTCTTT. The rearrangement joins TRBV2 to TRBJ1-1, with 7 nucleotides matching TRBD1. In germline, CDR1 is SNHLY, CDR2 FYNNEI. The CDR3 loop spans 15 amino acids. The V and J ends lost 8 bases and 1 base, in that order; junction bases with no gene match: 10.